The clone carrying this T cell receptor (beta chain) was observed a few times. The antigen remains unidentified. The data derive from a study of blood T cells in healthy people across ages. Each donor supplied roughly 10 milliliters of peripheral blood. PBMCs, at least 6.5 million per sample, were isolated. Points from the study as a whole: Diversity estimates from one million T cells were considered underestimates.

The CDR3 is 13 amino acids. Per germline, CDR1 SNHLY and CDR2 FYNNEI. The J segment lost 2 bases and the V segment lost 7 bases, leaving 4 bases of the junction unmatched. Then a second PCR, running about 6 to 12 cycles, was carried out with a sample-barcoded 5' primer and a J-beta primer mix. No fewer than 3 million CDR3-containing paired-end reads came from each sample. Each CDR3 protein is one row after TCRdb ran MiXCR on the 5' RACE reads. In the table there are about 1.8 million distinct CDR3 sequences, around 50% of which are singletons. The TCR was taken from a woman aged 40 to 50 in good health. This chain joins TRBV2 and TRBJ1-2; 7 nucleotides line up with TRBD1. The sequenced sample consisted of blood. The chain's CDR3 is CASTEDRNYGYTF. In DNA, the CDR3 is TGTGCCAGCACCGAGGACAGGAACTATGGCTACACCTTC.